Presented here are 11 T cell receptor beta chains from one specimen sequenced in a study of shared clonotypes between healthy human individuals (dated by TCRdb to 2019 to 2021). Preparation of the library involved the immunoSEQ multiplex PCR assay. TCRdb provides this immuneACCESS table in a form limited to in-frame rearrangements. Some clones are lacking; in checked studies, under half of them reflect an unresolved V gene, and why the rest are absent is not known. This sample holds a few million clones; over 85% were observed only once. The ten largest clones represent over 1.5% of the sample. CD8 naive samples consisted of CD45RO-negative cells that were positively selected for CCR7, yielding a CD45RA+CCR7+ population without TemRA cells. Sample: naive CD8+ T cells from PBMCs. The cell subset or site label on this specimen signifies: CD45RA+CCR7+. These receptors were taken from a man younger than 35 in good health. Some clones in this sample may be carry-over from other donors' samples.

The chain links TRBV2 to TRBJ2-7, with TRBD2 matching over 12 bases. Germline values: CDR1 SNHLY, CDR2 FYNNEI. CDR3 length: 16 amino acids. J was trimmed by 0 bases and V by 7 bases; bases with no gene match: 7. CDR3 in amino acids: CASTGLAGRSSYEQYF. The CDR3 DNA reads TGTGCCAGCACCGGACTAGCGGGACGGAGCTCCTACGAGCAGTACTTC.

In the case of this clone: Other nucleotide sequences from this sample produce the same CDR3. The chain couples TRBV29-1 to TRBJ2-7; the D gene is possibly TRBD2 (6 bases). The germline gives CDR1 SQVTM, CDR2 ANQGSEA. Trimming removed 1 base at V and 2 bases at J, with 12 bases between. CDR3 size: 14 residues. CDR3 loop: CSVEGGDGPYEQYF. In nucleotides, the CDR3 is TGCAGCGTTGAAGGGGGGGACGGCCCCTACGAGCAGTACTTC.

V and J are TRBV5-1 and TRBJ2-7, with 8 bases matching TRBD1. Trimming cost V 0 bases and J 5 bases; bases outside gene matches: 10. CDR3 length: 16 amino acids. Germline V CDR1 and CDR2: SGHRS, YFSETQ. The CDR3 loop reads CASSLAVQGAFHEQYF. The CDR3, as DNA: TGCGCCAGCAGCTTGGCAGTTCAGGGGGCGTTCCACGAGCAGTACTTC.

This clone was seen a single time. This chain links TRBV6-5 with TRBJ2-2; D may be TRBD2 (5 bases). V lost 2 bases to trimming and J lost 7 bases, with 11 bases between them. The CDR3 contains 14 residues. Germline V lookup: CDR1 MNHEY, CDR2 SVGAGI. The CDR3 coding sequence is TGTGCCAGCAGTTACGGGAGCTACTACGGGGAGCTGTTTTTT. Amino acid sequence: CASSYGSYYGELFF.

As to this clone: Other DNA variants within this sample encode the same CDR3. CDR3 residues: CASSLAPSTDTQYF. CDR3 nucleotides: TGTGCCAGCAGCTTAGCCCCTAGCACAGATACGCAGTATTTT. This rearrangement joins TRBV7-9 to TRBJ2-3; D remains ambiguous. This CDR3 contains 14 residues. Germline loops: CDR1 SEHNR, CDR2 FQNEAQ (reference sequence). The V and J ends lost 0 bases and 0 bases respectively, with 4 bases between them.

The rearrangement uses TRBV10-3 and TRBJ1-2; 9 positions agree with TRBD1. Germline-derived CDR1 and CDR2 are ENHRY and SYGVKD. The V and J ends lost 5 bases and 8 bases, in that order; junction bases with no gene match: 9. This CDR3 region has 14 residues. CDR3 DNA sequence: TGTGCCATCAGTATTCCGGGACAGGGTTACGGCTACACCTTC. Encoded protein: CAISIPGQGYGYTF.

In nucleotides, the CDR3 is TGTGCCAGTGGAGGAAATGAGCAGTTCTTC. It codes for CASGGNEQFF. This rearrangement joins TRBV28 to TRBJ2-1, with D tentatively TRBD2 (5 bases). In germline, CDR1 is MDHEN, CDR2 SYDVKM. CDR3 length: 10 residues. V lost 9 bases to trimming and J lost 7 bases, with 7 bases between them.

The J gene is TRBJ2-5, the V gene TRBV5-1, with D perhaps matching TRBD2 (6 bases). From germline, CDR1 is SGHRS and CDR2 YFSETQ. The V gene lost 7 bases and the J gene lost 1 base, with 14 bases spanning the gap. The CDR3 length is 14 residues. In DNA, the CDR3 is TGCGCCAGCCCCTTCGGGGGAACCCAAGAGACCCAGTACTTC. This translates into CASPFGGTQETQYF.

V usage is TRBV7-3 and J usage is TRBJ2-1, with unresolved D. Per the germline V gene, CDR1 is SGHTA and CDR2 is FQGTGA. The CDR3 totals 13 residues. V dropped 8 bases and J dropped 7 bases, with 15 bases sitting between them. DNA of the CDR3: TGTGCCAGCGGAAGCGCCTTCGGTAATGAGCAGTTCTTC. Its translation: CASGSAFGNEQFF.

The chain joins TRBV29-1 to TRBJ2-7; TRBD2 is a possible D gene (6 bases). CDR1 and CDR2 (germline): SQVTM, ANQGSEA. The CDR3 is 11 residues long. The ends were cut back, 3 bases at V and 6 bases at J, with 9 bases in the middle. This CDR3 is CSVDWRGEQYF. CDR3 in DNA: TGCAGCGTTGATTGGCGGGGCGAGCAGTACTTC.

The CDR3: CSVESGREWGYTF. DNA of the CDR3: TGCAGCGTTGAATCTGGCAGGGAATGGGGCTACACCTTC. This rearrangement joins TRBV29-1 to TRBJ1-2; TRBD1 might be the D (5 bases). Germline CDR1 is SQVTM and CDR2 is ANQGSEA. With 2 bases removed from V and 8 bases from J, the gap between germline ends came to 15 bases. This CDR3 comprises 13 residues.